These 25 T cell receptor beta chains were sequenced from one sample in a study of regulatory T cells in long-lasting Graves disease. The authors built TCR beta libraries using iRepertoire HTBI primers and Arm-PCR of CDR3 regions. TCRdb re-called the multiplex PCR reads through MiXCR, storing one row per CDR3 protein. The sample shows approximately 400,000 distinct CDR3 sequences, about 14% of them seen only once. Time point described: newly diagnosed GD, antithyroid drugs for less than 3 months. Generation of the TCR library employed RNA extracted from PBMCs. The source was peripheral blood mononuclear cells (PBMCs), collected at new diagnosis, from a patient treated with antithyroid drugs. The receptors come from a female donor with Graves disease.

This clonotype was found many times. CDR3 sequence: CASRQGTDTQYF. Here the CDR3 DNA reads TGTGCCAGCAGACAGGGCACAGATACGCAGTATTTT. J is TRBJ2-3 and V is TRBV6-2 or TRBV6-3; D may be TRBD1 (5 bases). CDR1 MNHEY and CDR2 SVGEGT come from the germline V gene. CDR3 length: 12 residues. V was pared by 6 bases and J by 1 base, with 5 bases between.

In its sample, this clonotype was seen many times. V is TRBV7-2 and J is TRBJ2-1, with 8 bases identical to TRBD2. Germline V lookup: CDR1 SGHTA, CDR2 FQGNSA. The CDR3 has 17 residues. V shed 0 bases, J shed 12 bases, and the junction held 16 bases outside the gene matches. As DNA, the CDR3 is TGTGCCAGCAGCTTAGCGGCCAACGGGAGGGCCTTGAGGGGGCAGTTCTTC. Protein product: CASSLAANGRALRGQFF.

This clonotype was detected many times. The genes are TRBV7-2 and TRBJ1-1; TRBD1 is a possible D gene (5 bases). Trimming took 3 bases from V and 6 from J, leaving 14 bases between them. This CDR3 region has 14 residues. Looked up from germline, CDR1 is SGHTA and CDR2 is FQGNSA. CDR3 coding DNA: TGTGCCAGCAGCTTCACCGGGGGTGGTGCTGAAGCTTTCTTT. This codes for CASSFTGGGAEAFF.

This clonotype has a count of ten or more. V and J are TRBV6-1 and TRBJ2-7, with 9 nucleotides matching TRBD1. V shed 7 bases, J shed 6 bases, and the junction held 22 bases outside the gene matches. Per the germline V gene, CDR1 is MNHNS and CDR2 is SASEGT. The CDR3 extends over 18 amino acids. The chain's CDR3 is CASIETGTGLGLVSEQYF. CDR3 DNA: TGTGCCAGCATCGAGACCGGGACAGGGCTGGGGTTGGTATCCGAGCAGTACTTC.

This clonotype was observed a few times. This sequence joins TRBV19 and TRBJ1-2; D remains unclear. V lost 3 bases and J lost 4, with 6 bases in between. The CDR3 is 12 amino acids. Germline V gene sequence: CDR1 LNHDA, CDR2 SQIVND (reference sequence). The chain's CDR3 is CASSIPSYGYTF. The CDR3 bases are TGTGCCAGTAGTATCCCGTCCTATGGCTACACCTTC.

This clonotype was picked up a small number of times. The V and J genes are TRBV7-2 and TRBJ1-2; 7 bases line up with TRBD1. Germline lookup yields CDR1 SGHTA and CDR2 FQGNSA. V was clipped by 1 base and J by 10 bases; unmatched bases: 9. The CDR3 has 14 amino acids. As DNA, the CDR3 is TGTGCCAGCAGCTTAGAAGGGGGCCCACTGTCCTACACCTTC. This translates into CASSLEGGPLSYTF.

The J gene is TRBJ1-1, the V gene TRBV28; D might be TRBD1 (6 bases). Germline V gene sequence: CDR1 MDHEN, CDR2 SYDVKM. Trimming cost V 2 bases and J 4 bases, with 14 bases left between them. This CDR3 is 15 amino acids long. Written as DNA, the CDR3 is TGTGCCAGCAGTTTAACAGGGCCACGGAGCACTGAAGCTTTCTTT. Protein: CASSLTGPRSTEAFF. Combining the CDR3 with reference TRBV28 and TRBJ1-1 gives the whole variable domain DVKVTQSSRYLVKRTGEKVFLECVQDMDHENMFWYRQDPGLGLRLIYFSYDVKMKEKGDIPEGYSVSREKKERFSLILESASTNQTSMYLCASSLTGPRSTEAFFGQGTRLTVV.

The chain couples TRBV4-1 to TRBJ1-1; tentatively, D is TRBD1 (6 bases). The germline CDR1 and CDR2 sequences are MGHRA and YSYEKL. CDR3 size: 14 residues. With 3 bases removed from V and 1 base from J, the gap between germline ends came to 9 bases. CDR3 nucleotide sequence: TGCGCCAGCAGCCACCCGGGACAGAACACTGAAGCTTTCTTT. Translated: CASSHPGQNTEAFF.

The CDR3 DNA reads as TGTGCCAGCAGTTACATAGGGGGAGGTACAGATACGCAGTATTTT. Its translation is CASSYIGGGTDTQYF. The chain carries TRBV6-2 or TRBV6-3 and TRBJ2-3; D may correspond to TRBD1 or TRBD2 (6 bases each). Per the germline V gene, CDR1 is MNHEY and CDR2 is SVGEGT. CDR3 length: 15 residues. V was clipped by 2 bases and J by 3 bases, with 12 bases between them.

This chain uses TRBV19 with TRBJ1-5, with TRBD1 identical over 8 bases. Germline CDR1 reads LNHDA; CDR2 reads SQIVND (reference sequence). This CDR3 has 18 residues. J was trimmed by 2 bases and V by 5 bases; bases with no gene match: 14. In DNA, the CDR3 is TGTGCCAGTAGTCCTCGGGGGACAGGTTATTTCGGCAATCAGCCCCAGCATTTT. This codes for CASSPRGTGYFGNQPQHF. The complete variable domain, with remaining parts taken from reference TRBV19 and TRBJ1-5, reads DGGITQSPKYLFRKEGQNVTLSCEQNLNHDAMYWYRQDPGQGLRLIYYSQIVNDFQKGDIAEGYSVSREKKESFPLTVTSAQKNPTAFYLCASSPRGTGYFGNQPQHFGDGTRLSIL.

This clonotype was seen at least ten times. This chain connects TRBV5-1 to TRBJ2-5; D not certain. Looked up from germline, CDR1 is SGHRS and CDR2 is YFSETQ. The CDR3 contains 14 residues. V was trimmed by 4 bases and J by 0 bases, leaving 10 bases between them. The CDR3 DNA reads TGCGCCAGCAGCCCGACCCCTCACCAAGAGACCCAGTACTTC. Residues: CASSPTPHQETQYF.

This clonotype was observed at least ten times. This chain's CDR3 is CASSEDGHLAKNIQYF. CDR3 nucleotide sequence: TGTGCCAGCAGTGAGGACGGCCACTTAGCCAAAAACATTCAGTACTTC. The V gene is TRBV2, the J gene TRBJ2-4, with unresolved D. The germline V gene has CDR1 SNHLY and CDR2 FYNNEI. The CDR3 runs 16 residues. Deletions cut 3 bases from V and 0 bases from J, with 12 bases between.

The table lists this clonotype with many counts. V is TRBV28 and J is TRBJ1-1, with 11 bases lining up with TRBD1. The V gene end was trimmed by 4 bases and the J gene end by 4 bases; junction bases not matched to a gene: 11. Germline lookup yields CDR1 MDHEN and CDR2 SYDVKM. The CDR3 is made up of 17 amino acids. The CDR3 loop is CASSSPDRGRAGTEAFF. CDR3 DNA sequence: TGTGCCAGCAGTTCTCCGGACAGGGGGCGGGCTGGCACTGAAGCTTTCTTT.

This clonotype came up many times. The gene calls are TRBV6-1 and TRBJ2-3; no firm D call. This CDR3 region has 15 residues. CDR1 MNHNS and CDR2 SASEGT come from the germline V gene. V lost 2 bases, J lost 3 bases, and 12 bases lay in between. CDR3 in amino acids: CASSELSPWTDTQYF. The CDR3 coding sequence is TGTGCCAGCAGTGAATTATCTCCCTGGACAGATACGCAGTATTTT.

Only a few counts were recorded for this clonotype. The V call is TRBV19, the J call TRBJ1-1, with 10 bases lining up with TRBD1. Losses at the gene ends were 11 bases for V and 3 bases for J; bases not matched to a gene: 18. Germline V gene lookup returns CDR1 LNHDA and CDR2 SQIVND (reference sequence). The CDR3 length is 17 residues. The CDR3 sequence is CAAKRGQGRSGDTEAFF. The DNA for the CDR3 is TGTGCCGCAAAACGGGGACAGGGGCGATCTGGGGACACTGAAGCTTTCTTT.

This clonotype was seen ten or more times. V and J are TRBV12-3 or TRBV12-4 and TRBJ2-3; TRBD2 matches at 8 bases. V shed 2 bases, J shed 0 bases, and the junction held 4 bases outside the gene matches. The CDR3 loop spans 16 amino acids. The CDR3, as DNA: TGTGCCAGCAGTTTACCCGGGAGGGCCAGCACAGATACGCAGTATTTT. This gives the protein CASSLPGRASTDTQYF.

This clonotype was detected ten times or more. This chain uses TRBV12-3 or TRBV12-4 with TRBJ1-4; 9 positions match TRBD1. The CDR3 is 15 amino acids. J was trimmed by 1 base and V by 8 bases; bases with no gene match: 5. The CDR3 spells CASGMGQGTNEKLFF. The CDR3 coding sequence is TGTGCCAGCGGGATGGGACAGGGAACTAATGAAAAACTGTTTTTT.

At least ten counts were recorded for this clonotype. This chain joins TRBV5-7 and TRBJ2-3, with D unclear. TRBV5-7 is an open reading frame whose function is uncertain. V lost 0 bases and J 4 bases, leaving 6 bases between the germline ends. This CDR3 comprises 13 residues. The CDR3 sequence is CASSLGVADTQYF. CDR3 nucleotide sequence: TGTGCCAGCAGCTTGGGAGTTGCAGATACGCAGTATTTT.

This clonotype was recorded many times. The genes are TRBV11-1 and TRBJ2-3, with a weak D call TRBD2 (6 bases). Trimming removed 2 bases from V and 3 bases from J, with 12 bases in between. The CDR3 covers 15 residues. Germline lookup yields CDR1 SGHAT and CDR2 FQDESV (reference sequence). This CDR3 is CASSLRTAGTDTQYF. CDR3 nucleotide sequence: TGTGCCAGCAGCTTAAGGACTGCGGGAACAGATACGCAGTATTTT.

This clonotype has a count of ten or more. The chain is built from TRBV20-1 and TRBJ1-1; D ambiguous. V was shortened by 4 bases and J by 4 bases, with 16 bases between the two germline ends. The length of the CDR3 is 14 residues. CDR1 is DFQATT, CDR2 SNEGSKA, per germline (reference sequence). The CDR3 DNA sequence: TGCAGTGCTAAGGGCTATGACTCACTCACTGAAGCTTTCTTT. Protein sequence: CSAKGYDSLTEAFF.

This clonotype was detected many times. This chain joins TRBV5-1 and TRBJ2-1, with 9 bases lining up with TRBD2. Germline trimming cut 4 bases from V and 4 bases from J; bases unmatched to any gene: 0. From germline, CDR1 is SGHRS and CDR2 YFSETQ. The CDR3 is 13 residues long. The CDR3 sequence is CASSSGGYNEQFF. The CDR3 coding sequence is TGCGCCAGCAGCAGCGGGGGGTACAATGAGCAGTTCTTC.

This clonotype was detected only a few times. Compared with germline, one end of the junction differs, possibly owing to a read error. The J gene is TRBJ2-3, the V gene TRBV12-3 or TRBV12-4; D is possibly TRBD2 (6 bases). The CDR3 runs to 12 residues. CDR3 DNA: TGTGCCAACAGTTTAGGAGGGGATACGCAGTATTTT. As protein: CANSLGGDTQYF.

This clonotype was detected ten times or more. This chain joins TRBV30 and TRBJ1-4; D is unresolved. V was trimmed by 5 bases and J by 7 bases, leaving 8 bases between them. The CDR3 covers 11 residues. CDR1 and CDR2 from the germline V gene are GTSNPN and SVGIG (reference sequence). The CDR3 coding sequence is TGTGCCTGGCTGGCCGGTGAAAAACTGTTTTTT. Encoded protein: CAWLAGEKLFF.

This clonotype has a count of ten or more. The chain uses TRBV2 and TRBJ2-3, with 13 bases fitting TRBD2. With 5 bases clipped from V and 3 bases from J, the junction kept 5 bases outside the gene matches. The CDR3 consists of 16 residues. Germline V gene lookup returns CDR1 SNHLY and CDR2 FYNNEI. The CDR3 region is CASSIGTSGKTDTQYF. In DNA form, the CDR3 reads TGTGCCAGCAGTATCGGGACTAGCGGGAAGACAGATACGCAGTATTTT.

At least ten counts were recorded for this clonotype. This chain links TRBV20-1 with TRBJ2-5, with D possibly called TRBD1 or TRBD2 (5 bases each). Germline V CDR1 and CDR2: DFQATT, SNEGSKA (reference sequence). V lost 2 bases and J lost 2, with 15 bases in between. This CDR3 contains 15 residues. The CDR3 spells CSARLPRDGQETQYF. The CDR3 region has the DNA TGCAGTGCTAGATTACCCCGGGACGGGCAAGAGACCCAGTACTTC.